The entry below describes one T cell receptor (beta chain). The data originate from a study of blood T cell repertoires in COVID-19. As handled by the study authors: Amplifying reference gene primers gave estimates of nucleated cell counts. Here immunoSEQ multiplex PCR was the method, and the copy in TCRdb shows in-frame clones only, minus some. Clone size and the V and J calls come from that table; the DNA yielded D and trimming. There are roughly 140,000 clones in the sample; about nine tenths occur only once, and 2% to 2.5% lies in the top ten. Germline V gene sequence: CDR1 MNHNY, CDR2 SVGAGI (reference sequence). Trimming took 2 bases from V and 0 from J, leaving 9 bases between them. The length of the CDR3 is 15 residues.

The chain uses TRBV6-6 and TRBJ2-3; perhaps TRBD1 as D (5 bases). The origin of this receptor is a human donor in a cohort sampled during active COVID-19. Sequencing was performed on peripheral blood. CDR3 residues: CASSYIGQSTDTQYF. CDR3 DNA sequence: TGTGCCAGCAGTTACATCGGACAAAGCACAGATACGCAGTATTTT.